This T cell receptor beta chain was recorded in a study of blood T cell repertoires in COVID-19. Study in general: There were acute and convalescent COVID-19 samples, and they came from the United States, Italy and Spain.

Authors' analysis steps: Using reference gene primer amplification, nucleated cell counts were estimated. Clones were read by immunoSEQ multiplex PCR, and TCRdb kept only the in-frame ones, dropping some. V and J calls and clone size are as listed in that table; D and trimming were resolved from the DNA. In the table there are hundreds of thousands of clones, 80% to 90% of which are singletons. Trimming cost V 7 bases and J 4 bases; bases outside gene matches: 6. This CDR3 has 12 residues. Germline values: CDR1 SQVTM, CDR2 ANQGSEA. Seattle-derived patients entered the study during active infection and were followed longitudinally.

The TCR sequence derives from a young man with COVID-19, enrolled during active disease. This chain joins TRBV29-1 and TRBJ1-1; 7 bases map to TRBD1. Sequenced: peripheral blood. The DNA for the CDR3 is TGCAGCGCTAAGGGGGCGCTCACTGAAGCTTTCTTT. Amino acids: CSAKGALTEAFF.